The clone carrying this T cell receptor beta chain was seen ten or more times. Its antigen is undetermined. None of the included patients had other autoimmune diseases, uncontrolled infections, pregnancy or lactation, as these led to exclusion. The authors diagnosed from clinical symptoms, serum thyroxine, TRAb, thyroid ultrasound and orbital computed tomography. This entry comes from a study of Graves' ophthalmopathy and Graves' hyperthyroidism. The wider study: Researchers obtained peripheral blood at initial diagnosis, before any treatment had begun. Study results and caveats: Thyroid clonotypes that were expanded above 0.001 frequency mostly also appeared in blood.

Using RNA transcripts, the TCR beta CDR3 regions were amplified. First-round RT-PCR relied on HTBI primers, and a second-round multiplex PCR came next. A single record per CDR3 protein comes from TCRdb applying MiXCR to the multiplex PCR reads. The sample consists of 650,000 to 900,000 distinct CDR3 sequences, 35% to 50% of them appearing once. The specimen sequenced was peripheral blood. The TCR originated in an adult man with Graves' ophthalmopathy.

CDR3 region: CAIRTGRGNQETQYF. CDR3 DNA: TGTGCCATCAGGACCGGCAGGGGCAACCAAGAGACCCAGTACTTC. The chain has TRBV10-3 and TRBJ2-5; D might be TRBD1 (6 bases). This CDR3 comprises 15 residues. Deletions cut 6 bases from V and 0 bases from J, with 14 bases between. Germline V gene lookup returns CDR1 ENHRY and CDR2 SYGVKD.